The T cell receptor (beta chain) under discussion was sequenced for a study of blood T cell repertoires in COVID-19. Original handling: Reference gene primer amplification gave estimated nucleated cell counts. Produced via immunoSEQ multiplex PCR; TCRdb's table is partial and in-frame only. The V and J calls and clone size were taken over from that table, and D and trimming were inferred from the DNA. The sample consists of roughly 100,000 clones, over 65% of them appearing once. The germline V and J ends were trimmed by 0 bases and 4 bases, with 20 bases remaining between them. The CDR3 runs 18 residues. Germline values: CDR1 SGHRS, CDR2 YFSETQ.

Material for sequencing was peripheral blood. The V gene is TRBV5-1, the J gene TRBJ2-4; tentatively, D is TRBD2 (6 bases). The sequence was collected from a human donor in a cohort sampled during active COVID-19. The DNA of the CDR3 is TGCGCCAGCAGCTTGGGCAGGGACTCTGAAAATTCTAAAAACATTCAGTACTTC. The encoded protein is CASSLGRDSENSKNIQYF.